This T cell receptor beta chain derives from a study of response to subunit inactivated influenza vaccine. Trimming pared 5 bases from V and 8 bases from J, leaving 15 bases between. Germline V gene data show CDR1 as GTSNPN and CDR2 as SVGIG (reference sequence). This CDR3 contains 12 residues. The study's findings and limits: New T cells are recruited in small numbers by each seasonal influenza vaccination, according to the authors' suggestion.

One entry per CDR3 protein results from TCRdb running MiXCR on the RT-PCR reads. The profile covers hundreds of thousands of distinct CDR3 sequences, with 15% to 19% appearing a single time and around 10% taken by the ten largest. Comments on this clonotype: Its antigen is currently unknown.

This material consisted of PBMCs from blood, taken 11 to 12 days after vaccination. The chain joins TRBV30 to TRBJ1-2; tentative D call: TRBD1 (6 bases). The sequence was collected from a man over 45 who received an inactivated influenza vaccine. Here the CDR3 reads CAWARQAGGYTF. CDR3 sequence (DNA): TGTGCCTGGGCCCGACAGGCTGGGGGCTACACCTTC.